Sequencing of this T cell receptor (beta chain) was carried out in a study of T cell responses to AZD1222 COVID-19 vaccine. Assay used: immunoSEQ multiplex PCR; TCRdb lists only in-frame clones, some missing. This table has some 40,000 clones, around 77% appearing once. A word on this clone: The antigen is undetermined.

Study-level findings and limits: Just a handful of people given AZD1222 tested seropositive at baseline.

Germline CDR1 reads MDHEN; CDR2 reads SYDVKM. After removal of 6 bases from V and 7 bases from J, the junction contained 5 bases not matched to a gene. CDR3 length equals 15 residues. Sequenced here: peripheral blood, sampled 28 days after the second dose of the MenACWY control vaccine. The sequence derives from an adult who received the MenACWY meningococcal vaccine as a control. The chain joins TRBV28 to TRBJ2-1; 14 bases are shared with TRBD2. The CDR3 region is CASRRTSGRMNEQFF. CDR3 nucleotides: TGTGCCAGCAGACGGACTAGCGGGAGGATGAATGAGCAGTTCTTC.